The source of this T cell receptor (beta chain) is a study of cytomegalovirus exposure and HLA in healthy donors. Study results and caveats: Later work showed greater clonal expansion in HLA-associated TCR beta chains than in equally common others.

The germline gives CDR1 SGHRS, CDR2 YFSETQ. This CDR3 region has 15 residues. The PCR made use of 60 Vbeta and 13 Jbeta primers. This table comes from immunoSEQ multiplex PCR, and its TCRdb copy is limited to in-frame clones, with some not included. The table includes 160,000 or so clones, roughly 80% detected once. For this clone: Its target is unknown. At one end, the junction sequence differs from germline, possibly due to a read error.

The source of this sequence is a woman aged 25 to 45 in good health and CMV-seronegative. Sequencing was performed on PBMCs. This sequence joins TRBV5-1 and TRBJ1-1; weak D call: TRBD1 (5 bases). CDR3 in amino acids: CASSLATVMNTEAFF. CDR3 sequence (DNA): TGCGCCAGCAGTTTGGCGACAGTTATGAACACTGAAGCTTTCTTT.